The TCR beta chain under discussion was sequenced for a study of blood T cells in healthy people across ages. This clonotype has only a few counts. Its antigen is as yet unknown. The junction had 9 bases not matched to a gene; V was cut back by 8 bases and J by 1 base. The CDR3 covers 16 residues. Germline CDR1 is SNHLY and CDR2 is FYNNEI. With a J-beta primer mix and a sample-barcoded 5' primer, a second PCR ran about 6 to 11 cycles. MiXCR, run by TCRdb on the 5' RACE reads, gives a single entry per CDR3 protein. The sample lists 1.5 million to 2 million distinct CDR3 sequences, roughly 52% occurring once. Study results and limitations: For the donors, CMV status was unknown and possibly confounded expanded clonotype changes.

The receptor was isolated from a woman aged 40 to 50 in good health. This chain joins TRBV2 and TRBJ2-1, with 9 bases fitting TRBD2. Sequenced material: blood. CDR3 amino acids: CASRFGAGGSYNEQFF. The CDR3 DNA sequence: TGTGCCAGCCGGTTTGGGGCGGGGGGGTCCTACAATGAGCAGTTCTTC.